This TCR beta chain was observed in a study of T cell repertoires in cytomegalovirus infection. The overall study: Peptides in the study included HLA-C-restricted and HLA-B-restricted CMV epitopes.

Trimming cost V 0 bases and J 8 bases, with 14 bases left between them. The CDR3 sequence is 15 residues long. Germline assignment: CDR1 MGHRA and CDR2 YSYEKL. With respect to this clonotype: Its antigen is unidentified.

TCRdb recomputed calls from the reads with MiXCR, one row per CDR3 protein. This sample has 700,000 to 900,000 distinct CDR3 sequences, with about 27% found just once. Study results and limitations: Cumulated frequencies of public TCR beta families served to identify carriers of CMV plus the relevant HLA. In two of eight donors, the top clonotype was HLA-C-restricted CMV-specific.

The source material was cultured CD8+ T cells from PBMCs, sampled from culture after CMV antigen stimulation. The sequence was obtained from a human donor in good health (CMV status not recorded). Some clones in this sample may be carry-over from other donors' samples. The chain carries TRBV4-1 and TRBJ2-1, with D perhaps matching TRBD1 (5 bases). CDR3 in DNA: TGCGCCAGCAGCCAAGAGGGAACAGGCTGGGATGAGCAGTTCTTC. Translating it yields CASSQEGTGWDEQFF.